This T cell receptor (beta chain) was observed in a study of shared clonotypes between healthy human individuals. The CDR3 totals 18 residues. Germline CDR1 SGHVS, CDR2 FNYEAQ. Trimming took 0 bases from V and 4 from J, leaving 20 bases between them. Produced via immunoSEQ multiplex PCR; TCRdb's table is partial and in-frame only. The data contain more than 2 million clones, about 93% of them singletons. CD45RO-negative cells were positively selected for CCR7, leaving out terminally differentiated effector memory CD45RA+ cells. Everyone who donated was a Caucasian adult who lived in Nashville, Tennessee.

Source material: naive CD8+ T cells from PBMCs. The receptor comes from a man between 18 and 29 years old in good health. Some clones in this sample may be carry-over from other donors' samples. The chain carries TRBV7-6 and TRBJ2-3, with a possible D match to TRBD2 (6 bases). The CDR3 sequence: CASSLAKETSRGADTQYF. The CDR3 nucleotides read TGTGCCAGCAGCTTAGCGAAGGAGACTAGTCGGGGCGCAGATACGCAGTATTTT.